Listed below are T cell receptor beta chains from one sample, sequenced in a study of tumor-infiltrating lymphocytes in primary liver carcinoma. MiXCR was run by TCRdb on the multiplex PCR reads, yielding one entry per CDR3 protein. Of some 180,000 distinct CDR3 sequences listed, 60% are singletons. The sequencing sample was made of peripheral blood. The receptors shown here come from a man in his forties with primary liver carcinoma and hepatitis B virus infection. CDR3s include the opening cysteine and the closing phenylalanine or tryptophan. Each record gives: D gene, clone size, V gene, J gene, CDR3 protein, CDR3 DNA. D genes are given only for firm matches. Part of the rows lack a size; the others show once, few, many or a class for expanded clones.

>TRBD1|.|TRBV6-6|TRBJ1-2
CASSRAGGQGGYGYTF
TGTGCCAGCAGTCGTGCAGGCGGACAGGGAGGCTATGGCTACACCTTC
>TRBD2|.|TRBV6-2/TRBV6-3|TRBJ2-7
CASTTGAGTSDYDQYF
TGTGCCAGCACTACCGGGGCCGGGACTAGCGACTACGATCAGTACTTC
>.|.|TRBV6-5|TRBJ2-3
CASSRRGVDTDTQYF
TGTGCCAGCAGTCGACGCGGGGTTGACACAGATACGCAGTATTTT
>.|.|TRBV12-3/TRBV12-4|TRBJ1-2
CASSPREYGYTF
TGTGCCAGCAGTCCCCGAGAGTATGGCTACACCTTC
>.|.|TRBV12-3/TRBV12-4|TRBJ2-5
CASSGREGSLQETQYF
TGTGCCAGCAGTGGACGCGAGGGTAGCCTTCAAGAGACCCAGTACTTC
>TRBD1|.|TRBV28|TRBJ1-1
CVSSYRGRNTEAFF
TGTGTCAGCAGTTACAGGGGAAGGAACACTGAAGCTTTCTTT
>TRBD2|few|TRBV6-6|TRBJ2-1
CASSYASGSYNEQFF
TGTGCCAGCAGTTATGCTAGCGGTTCCTACAATGAGCAGTTCTTC
>.|.|TRBV28|TRBJ1-5
CASRIRTEDVSNQPQHF
TGTGCCAGCCGGATCCGGACAGAGGATGTTAGCAATCAGCCCCAGCATTTT
>.|.|TRBV25-1|TRBJ1-3
CASSPYGEVNTIYF
TGTGCCAGCAGTCCTTATGGGGAGGTAAACACCATATATTTT
>.|few|TRBV14|TRBJ1-1
CASSPGTGNTEAFF
TGTGCCAGCAGCCCAGGAACTGGGAACACTGAAGCTTTCTTT
>.|few|TRBV6-1|TRBJ1-5
CASSEVQGQPQHF
TGTGCCAGCAGTGAAGTGCAGGGGCAGCCCCAGCATTTT
>.|.|TRBV5-4|TRBJ1-1
CASSIPWGAGTEAFF
TGTGCCAGCAGCATACCATGGGGCGCCGGCACTGAAGCTTTCTTT
>TRBD1|many|TRBV6-5|TRBJ2-2
CASSGQGARTGELFF
TGTGCCAGCAGTGGACAGGGGGCGAGAACCGGGGAGCTGTTTTTT
>.|.|TRBV4-2|TRBJ2-7
CASLEEGGRIFYGQYF
TGTGCCAGCTTGGAAGAGGGTGGGAGGATTTTCTACGGGCAGTACTTC
>.|.|TRBV24-1|TRBJ2-3
CATSDSGPSSDTQYF
TGTGCCACCAGTGATTCCGGGCCCAGCTCCGATACGCAGTATTTT
>.|.|TRBV10-3|TRBJ2-5
CAISETPAQETQYF
TGTGCCATCAGTGAGACCCCAGCCCAAGAGACCCAGTACTTC
>TRBD1|few|TRBV6-5|TRBJ2-7
CASSRGQVSSYEQYF
TGTGCCAGCAGTCGTGGACAGGTTTCCTCCTACGAGCAGTACTTC
>TRBD1|.|TRBV12-3/TRBV12-4|TRBJ2-5
CASSPPGQSKGTQYF
TGTGCCAGCAGTCCACCGGGACAGTCAAAAGGGACCCAGTACTTC
>TRBD1|.|TRBV5-1|TRBJ1-1
CANSSDRGWEAFF
TGCGCCAACAGCTCGGACAGGGGCTGGGAAGCTTTCTTT
>.|.|TRBV4-1|TRBJ2-7
CASSQDRYRSVDEQYF
TGCGCCAGCAGCCAAGACCGGTACCGCTCGGTCGACGAGCAGTACTTC
>TRBD1|.|TRBV12-3/TRBV12-4|TRBJ1-5
CASRSGTGVTQPQHF
TGTGCCAGCAGATCAGGGACAGGGGTCACTCAGCCCCAGCATTTT
>.|.|TRBV7-8|TRBJ1-1
CASSPGGKTEAFF
TGTGCCAGCAGCCCCGGGGGTAAGACTGAAGCTTTCTTT
>TRBD1|.|TRBV28|TRBJ2-7
CASRPQGSGTYEQYF
TGTGCCAGCAGGCCACAGGGGTCGGGGACCTACGAGCAGTACTTC
>TRBD2|many|TRBV6-5|TRBJ2-6
CASSSAGGRSGANVLTF
TGTGCCAGCAGTTCTGCGGGAGGGCGGTCTGGGGCCAACGTCCTGACTTTC
>.|.|TRBV5-1|TRBJ2-3
CASSQTWGAVDTQYF
TGCGCCAGCAGCCAGACATGGGGCGCGGTAGATACGCAGTATTTT